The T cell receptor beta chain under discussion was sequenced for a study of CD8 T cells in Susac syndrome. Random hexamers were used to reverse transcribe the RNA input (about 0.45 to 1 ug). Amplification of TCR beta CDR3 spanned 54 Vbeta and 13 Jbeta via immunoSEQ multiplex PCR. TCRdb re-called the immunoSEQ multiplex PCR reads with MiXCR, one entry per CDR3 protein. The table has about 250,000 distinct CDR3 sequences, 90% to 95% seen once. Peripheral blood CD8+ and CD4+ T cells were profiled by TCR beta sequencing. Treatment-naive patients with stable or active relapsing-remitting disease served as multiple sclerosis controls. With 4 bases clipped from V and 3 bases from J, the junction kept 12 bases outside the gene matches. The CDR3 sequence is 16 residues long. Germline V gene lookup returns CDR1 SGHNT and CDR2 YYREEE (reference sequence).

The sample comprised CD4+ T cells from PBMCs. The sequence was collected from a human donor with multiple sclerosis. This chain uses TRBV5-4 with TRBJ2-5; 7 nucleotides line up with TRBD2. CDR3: CASSTGGLAVKETQYF. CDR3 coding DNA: TGTGCCAGCAGCACGGGGGGTCTAGCGGTAAAAGAGACCCAGTACTTC.